This is a list of T cell receptor beta chains from one sample in a study of blood T cell repertoires in COVID-19. The repertoire was sequenced with immunoSEQ multiplex PCR; TCRdb's copy has only in-frame clones and lacks some. The sample holds around 63,000 clones, 81% seen once. The specimen sequenced was peripheral blood. Source of these receptors: a woman aged 80 or over with active or convalescent COVID-19. CDR3s include the opening cysteine and the closing phenylalanine or tryptophan. D genes are given only for firm matches. Where a row states a size, it is once, few, many or the class of an expanded clone; other rows omit it.

D	size	V	J	DNA	CDR3
.	.	TRBV28	TRBJ1-5	TGTGCCAGCAGCACCCAAGCGGGATGGAAACAGCCCCAGCATTTT	CASSTQAGWKQPQHF
TRBD1	.	TRBV9	TRBJ2-1	TGTGCCAGCAGTGGACAGGGTAGGAATGAGCAGTTCTTC	CASSGQGRNEQFF
.	.	TRBV11-2	TRBJ2-3	TGTGCCAGCAGCTTAGGATTTGGTTTCGGGGATACGCAGTATTTT	CASSLGFGFGDTQYF
.	.	TRBV7-8	TRBJ1-6	TGTGCCAGCAGCTTAGACAGTAATTCACCCCTCCACTTT	CASSLDSNSPLHF
TRBD1	.	TRBV10-3	TRBJ2-7	TGTGCCATCAGTGAGGCTGGGACAGAATACGAGCAGTACTTC	CAISEAGTEYEQYF
.	.	TRBV5-4	TRBJ2-5	TGTGCCAGCAGCTTGAGGACAGCCCCAGGTCAGACCCAGTACTTC	CASSLRTAPGQTQYF
TRBD1	.	TRBV7-8	TRBJ2-7	TGTGCCAGCAGCTCGACCGGGACAGGGGCCCACGTCTCCTACGAGCAGTACTTC	CASSSTGTGAHVSYEQYF
.	.	TRBV28	TRBJ1-2	TGTGCCAGCTCGTGGCTCGCAGCGTATGGCTACACCTTC	CASSWLAAYGYTF
TRBD1	.	TRBV19	TRBJ1-5	TGTGCCAGTAGTATAGATCGACAGGGGAAGCCCCAGCATTTT	CASSIDRQGKPQHF
TRBD1	.	TRBV7-3	TRBJ1-1	TGTGCCAGCAGCGCACAGGGGGCGGTAACTGAAGCTTTCTTT	CASSAQGAVTEAFF
.	few	TRBV2	TRBJ1-1	TGTGCCAGCATCCCGAGGGGGGGGAGTGTATCGAGCACTGAAGCTTTCTTT	CASIPRGGSVSSTEAFF
TRBD1	.	TRBV3-1/TRBV3-2	TRBJ1-4	TGTGCCAGCAGCCCTCGGACAGGGATGGGAAAACTGTTTTTT	CASSPRTGMGKLFF
.	.	TRBV15	TRBJ2-7	TGTGCCACCAGCATACAGGGAGACGAGCAGTACTTC	CATSIQGDEQYF
TRBD1	.	TRBV6-6	TRBJ2-7	TGTGCCAGCATTGGAATAGGGACAGGAGCCTACGAGCAGTACTTC	CASIGIGTGAYEQYF
TRBD1	once	TRBV27	TRBJ1-6	TGTGCCAGCAGTCTTGGGACAGGGAGAAATTCACCCCTCCACTTT	CASSLGTGRNSPLHF
.	.	TRBV4-3	TRBJ1-2	TGCGCCAGCAGCCTTTCAACCACAGGAACTTCACGCTACACCTTC	CASSLSTTGTSRYTF
.	.	TRBV11-2	TRBJ2-7	TGTGCCAGCAGCTTTAATACCTACGAGCAGTACTTC	CASSFNTYEQYF
TRBD1	.	TRBV5-1	TRBJ2-7	TGCGCCAGCAGCCCTGAGAGACAGGGAGACTACGAGCAGTACTTC	CASSPERQGDYEQYF
TRBD2	.	TRBV27	TRBJ2-7	TGTGCCAGCAGTCCGATAGGACTAGCCTACGAGCAGTACTTC	CASSPIGLAYEQYF
.	.	TRBV20-1	TRBJ1-5	TGCAGTGCTAGTCAACCCGGGGGCAATCAGCCCCAGCATTTT	CSASQPGGNQPQHF
TRBD2	once	TRBV5-1	TRBJ2-1	TGCGCCAGCAGCTTGACTAGCGGGGGCCCTGAGCAGTTCTTC	CASSLTSGGPEQFF
TRBD1	.	TRBV6-2/TRBV6-3	TRBJ2-3	TGTGCCAGCAGTTACGGGCGGGGACAGGGGTCCACAGATACGCAGTATTTT	CASSYGRGQGSTDTQYF
.	.	TRBV10-3	TRBJ1-2	TGTGCCATCGCGGGGTGGGATTATGGCTACACCTTC	CAIAGWDYGYTF
.	.	TRBV6-1	TRBJ1-1	TGTGCCAGCAGTGAGATCGGTGAAGCTTTCTTT	CASSEIGEAFF
.	.	TRBV5-1	TRBJ1-5	TGCGCCAGCAGCTTGCAGGGGAATCAGCCCCAGCATTTT	CASSLQGNQPQHF
TRBD2	.	TRBV19	TRBJ2-7	TGTGCCAGTAGTCCCCGACTAGCGGGGGGTCCCTACGAGCAGTACTTC	CASSPRLAGGPYEQYF
TRBD1	.	TRBV3-1/TRBV3-2	TRBJ1-1	TGTGCCAGCAGCCAAGGGACAGGGCGGGGGTTGAACACTGAAGCTTTCTTT	CASSQGTGRGLNTEAFF
.	.	TRBV28	TRBJ1-3	TGTGCCAGCAGTTTTAACATTAAAAACACCATATATTTT	CASSFNIKNTIYF
.	.	TRBV18	TRBJ2-3	TGTGCCAGCTCACCATACCAGGCCCTCACAGATACGCAGTATTTT	CASSPYQALTDTQYF
.	.	TRBV3-1/TRBV3-2	TRBJ2-7	TGTGCCAGCAGCCAAGTCCTTTACTCCTACGAGCAGTACTTC	CASSQVLYSYEQYF
TRBD2	once	TRBV4-3	TRBJ2-3	TGCGCCAGCAGCCAAGGAGCGGGGGGCCCCACAGATACGCAGTATTTT	CASSQGAGGPTDTQYF
.	.	TRBV28	TRBJ1-2	TGTGCCAGCAGGGACAGTCTCAACTATGGCTACACCTTC	CASRDSLNYGYTF
TRBD1	.	TRBV10-1	TRBJ1-5	TGCGCCAGCCCGACAGGGCAAGGCAATCAGCCCCAGCATTTT	CASPTGQGNQPQHF
.	.	TRBV11-2	TRBJ1-2	TGTGCCAGCAGCCAGACAACCTATGGCTACACCTTC	CASSQTTYGYTF
TRBD1	.	TRBV3-1/TRBV3-2	TRBJ1-5	TGTGCCAGCAGCCTCAGGGGGCCAAGCAATCAGCCCCAGCATTTT	CASSLRGPSNQPQHF
.	.	TRBV28	TRBJ2-1	TGTGCCAGCAGTTTAGCACAGGGTACCTACAATGAGCAGTTCTTC	CASSLAQGTYNEQFF
TRBD1	.	TRBV14	TRBJ1-1	TGTGCCAGCAGCCAAGCCCTTGGTGTGACAGGGTTGAACACTGAAGCTTTCTTT	CASSQALGVTGLNTEAFF
TRBD1	.	TRBV6-5	TRBJ2-7	TGTGCCAGCAGCCAAACGGACAGGGAAGGCGAGCAGTACTTC	CASSQTDREGEQYF
TRBD2	once	TRBV2	TRBJ2-7	TGTGCCAGCAGTGAAAACGGGGCGGGGGTCCCCTACGAGCAGTACTTC	CASSENGAGVPYEQYF
TRBD2	.	TRBV6-6	TRBJ2-7	TGTGCCAGCAGTCTTTACTGGGCTAGCGGGGGAATGTCCTACGAGCAGTACTTC	CASSLYWASGGMSYEQYF
TRBD1	.	TRBV15	TRBJ1-4	TGTGCCACCAGCAGTTGGGACAGGGCAAATGAAAAACTGTTTTTT	CATSSWDRANEKLFF
TRBD1	.	TRBV5-3	TRBJ1-6	TGTGCCAGAAGCTACCGACAGGGCAGCTCCTATAATTCACCCCTCCACTTT	CARSYRQGSSYNSPLHF
TRBD1	.	TRBV9	TRBJ2-7	TGTGCCAGCAGCGTAGTTGGGACAGGCCTCAGGGGAGAGCAGTACTTC	CASSVVGTGLRGEQYF
.	.	TRBV6-5	TRBJ1-1	TGTGCCAGCAGCACAACACAGGGAACCACTGAAGCTTTCTTT	CASSTTQGTTEAFF
TRBD1	.	TRBV10-3	TRBJ2-7	TGTGCCACAACTAGAACTGGACAGGCCTGGGAGCAGTACTTC	CATTRTGQAWEQYF
.	.	TRBV4-2	TRBJ2-3	TGTGCCAGCAGCCAAGAATCCGGAATCGGCGGGGCTAGCACAGATACGCAGTATTTT	CASSQESGIGGASTDTQYF
TRBD1	.	TRBV9	TRBJ2-7	TGTGCCAGCAGCGTAAATACAGGGGGCCACGAGCAGTACTTC	CASSVNTGGHEQYF
TRBD2	.	TRBV3-1/TRBV3-2	TRBJ2-1	TGTGCCAGCAGCCAAGCTGGGCTAGCGGGGGCCCTATACAATGAGCAGTTCTTC	CASSQAGLAGALYNEQFF
TRBD1	.	TRBV10-3	TRBJ2-3	TGTGCCATCAGTCGGGACAGCGCTAGCACAGATACGCAGTATTTT	CAISRDSASTDTQYF
.	.	TRBV6-5	TRBJ1-2	TGTGCCAGCAGCCTAGGCCGCACCCTCCTTGGCTACACCTTC	CASSLGRTLLGYTF
.	.	TRBV2	TRBJ2-5	TGTGCCAGCACCCAATGGCGGGTGGAGACCCAGTACTTC	CASTQWRVETQYF
TRBD1	.	TRBV2	TRBJ1-5	TGTGCCAGCAGTGGCCGACAGGGGGCGAATCAGCCCCAGCATTTT	CASSGRQGANQPQHF
TRBD1	.	TRBV7-2	TRBJ2-2	TGTGCCAGCAGCCAAGGGACAGGGGACACCGGGGAGCTGTTTTTT	CASSQGTGDTGELFF
.	.	TRBV28	TRBJ1-2	TGTGCCAGCAGTATCTTTCAGGGGAAGGATGGCTACACCTTC	CASSIFQGKDGYTF
.	few	TRBV7-9	TRBJ2-7	TGTGCCAGCAGCACTGCCTACGAGCAGTACTTC	CASSTAYEQYF
.	.	TRBV21-1	TRBJ2-3	TGTGCCAGCACCTTAAGACAGGGTGGTGCAGATACGCAGTATTTT	CASTLRQGGADTQYF
TRBD2	.	TRBV19	TRBJ2-3	TGTGCCAGTAGTATAGGCTTGGGACTAGCGGGGGCAGATACGCAGTATTTT	CASSIGLGLAGADTQYF
TRBD1	.	TRBV19	TRBJ1-2	TGTGCCAGTAGCGGGGGAAGGACAGGGTTGGATGGCTACACCTTC	CASSGGRTGLDGYTF
.	.	TRBV19	TRBJ2-3	TGTGCCAGTAGTATAGGGCCCGGGACACCGGCGCAGTATTTT	CASSIGPGTPAQYF